A single sample gave rise to the 23 T cell receptor beta chains below, sequenced in a study of cytomegalovirus exposure and HLA in healthy donors. Amplification used 60 Vbeta primers and 13 Jbeta primers. The protocol was immunoSEQ multiplex PCR, while the TCRdb copy is restricted to in-frame clones and leaves out a portion. The repertoire table contains 130,000 or so clones. Sequenced sample: PBMCs. The receptors shown here come from a woman aged 40 to 50 in good health and CMV-seronegative.

V gene TRBV2 combines with J gene TRBJ1-1; unclear D gene. The CDR3 has 12 amino acids. Deletions cut 4 bases from V and 5 bases from J, with 8 bases between. From germline, CDR1 is SNHLY and CDR2 FYNNEI. CDR3 sequence reads: CASSVDLTEAFF. In DNA form, the CDR3 reads TGTGCCAGCAGTGTAGATCTGACTGAAGCTTTCTTT.

The rearrangement joins TRBV6-1 to TRBJ2-3; D perhaps matches TRBD1 (6 bases). The V end lost 7 bases, the J end lost 1 base, and 9 bases lay between the germline ends. This CDR3 region has 13 residues. In germline, CDR1 is MNHNS, CDR2 SASEGT. CDR3 loop: CASTRQGTDTQYF. CDR3 sequence (DNA): TGTGCCAGCACGCGACAGGGCACAGATACGCAGTATTTT.

The chain uses TRBV28 and TRBJ2-5, with TRBD2 as a possible D gene (5 bases). The CDR3 runs to 15 residues. Germline V gives CDR1 MDHEN, CDR2 SYDVKM. Trimming took off 3 bases at V and 3 bases at J, with 14 bases between the two ends. Here the CDR3 DNA reads TGTGCCAGCAGTTTCTTGAGGATGCGGGAAGAGACCCAGTACTTC. It codes for CASSFLRMREETQYF.

The chain is built from TRBV7-8 and TRBJ2-3; 7 nucleotides agree with TRBD2. The CDR3 is 16 amino acids. With 0 bases clipped from V and 5 bases from J, the junction kept 8 bases outside the gene matches. CDR1 SGHVS and CDR2 FQNEAQ come from the germline V gene. This CDR3 is CASSLAQSGARDTQYF. The CDR3 coding sequence is TGTGCCAGCAGCTTAGCGCAAAGCGGGGCCAGAGATACGCAGTATTTT.

The V gene is TRBV4-2, the J gene TRBJ1-2; TRBD1 aligns across 7 bases. Germline loops: CDR1 LGHNA, CDR2 YNFKEQ. CDR3 length: 14 residues. V lost 1 base, J lost 3 bases, and 2 bases stayed unmatched. The CDR3 reads CASSQATGDYGYTF. For the CDR3, the DNA is TGTGCCAGCAGCCAAGCTACAGGGGACTATGGCTACACCTTC.

The J gene is TRBJ2-3, the V gene TRBV6-1; weak D call: TRBD1 (6 bases). Trimming cost V 6 bases and J 5 bases, with 18 bases left between them. The CDR3 is 15 amino acids. CDR1 and CDR2 from the germline V gene are MNHNS and SASEGT. The CDR3 region has the DNA TGTGCCAGCAGACCTACAGGCGGCAGGGGAGATACGCAGTATTTT. This codes for CASRPTGGRGDTQYF.

The rearrangement links TRBV28 to TRBJ2-2; D is possibly TRBD2 (6 bases). With 5 bases removed from V and 5 bases from J, the gap between germline ends came to 18 bases. CDR1 and CDR2 (germline): MDHEN, SYDVKM. The CDR3 sequence is 16 residues long. The CDR3 DNA reads as TGTGCCAGCAGTCCCCCGGGGACTCAATTTACCGGGGAGCTGTTTTTT. Protein sequence: CASSPPGTQFTGELFF.

The chain couples TRBV5-1 to TRBJ1-4; 10 bases are a match to TRBD1. From germline, CDR1 is SGHRS and CDR2 YFSETQ. This CDR3 has 16 residues. V lost 4 bases and J lost 5; bases outside the gene matches: 8. As DNA, the CDR3 is TGCGCCAGCAGCCGTGGGGGGACAGGGGACAATGAAAAACTGTTTTTT. It yields the protein CASSRGGTGDNEKLFF. The full variable domain, rest sourced from reference TRBV5-1 and TRBJ1-4, is KAGVTQTPRYLIKTRGQQVTLSCSPISGHRSVSWYQQTPGQGLQFLFEYFSETQRNKGNFPGRFSGRQFSNSRSEMNVSTLELGDSALYLCASSRGGTGDNEKLFFGSGTQLSVL.

V usage is TRBV6-5 and J usage is TRBJ1-4; no reliable D call. Germline CDR1 and CDR2: MNHEY and SVGAGI. The CDR3 has 15 residues. V was shortened by 6 bases and J by 7 bases, with 18 bases between the two germline ends. CDR3 sequence (DNA): TGTGCCAGCAGGGCTGCGGGCAGATATGGTGAAAAACTGTTTTTT. Translation gives CASRAAGRYGEKLFF.

The chain is built from TRBV7-2 and TRBJ1-1; a possible D gene is TRBD1 (5 bases). The CDR3 sequence is 15 residues long. The V end lost 1 base, the J end lost 6 bases, and 15 bases lay between the germline ends. Per the germline V gene, CDR1 is SGHTA and CDR2 is FQGNSA. This CDR3 is CASSLVWVQVAEAFF. In nucleotides, the CDR3 is TGTGCCAGCAGCTTAGTTTGGGTACAGGTGGCTGAAGCTTTCTTT.

V is TRBV6-5 and J is TRBJ1-3; no clear D. The ends were cut back, 0 bases at V and 4 bases at J, with 10 bases in the middle. This CDR3 region has 15 residues. Germline V lookup: CDR1 MNHEY, CDR2 SVGAGI. In DNA, the CDR3 is TGTGCCAGCAGTTACTCTAGCGGGATGGGAAACACCATATATTTT. It encodes CASSYSSGMGNTIYF.

The rearrangement joins TRBV5-1 to TRBJ2-1, with a weak D call TRBD1 (6 bases). This CDR3 is 16 amino acids long. Trimming shortened V by 2 bases and J by 5 bases, and 17 bases separated the two germline ends. The V gene's germline CDR1 is SGHRS and CDR2 YFSETQ. The CDR3 sequence is CASSFNVQGSDNEQFF. In DNA, the CDR3 is TGCGCCAGCAGCTTCAACGTCCAGGGGAGTGACAATGAGCAGTTCTTC.

The gene calls are TRBV6-5 and TRBJ1-4; possibly TRBD1 for D (5 bases). This CDR3 comprises 14 residues. Germline CDR1 and CDR2: MNHEY and SVGAGI. V lost 6 bases, J lost 5 bases, and 13 bases lay in between. CDR3: CASREDTANEKLFF. The CDR3 nucleotides are TGTGCCAGCAGAGAGGACACAGCAAATGAAAAACTGTTTTTT.

The chain recombines TRBV29-1 with TRBJ2-3; 8 nucleotides match TRBD1. The germline CDR1 and CDR2 sequences are SQVTM and ANQGSEA. V shed 5 bases, J shed 3 bases, and the junction held 7 bases outside the gene matches. The CDR3 is 14 amino acids. The CDR3 protein is CSVNTGGMTDTQYF. CDR3 DNA: TGCAGCGTTAACACAGGGGGGATGACAGATACGCAGTATTTT.

The chain links TRBV11-2 to TRBJ2-5, with no clear D. With the DNA end fitting TRBJ2-7 better, the J assignment may be wrong. The CDR3 sequence is 15 residues long. Germline-derived CDR1 and CDR2 are SGHAT and FQNNGV. CDR3 bases: TGTGCCAGCAGCCTCCGAGTCGAAGCCTTAGTCGAGCAGTACTTC. It specifies CASSLRVEALVEQYF.

CDR3 nucleotide sequence: TGTGCCAGTAGTCGGGGGGTGAACACTGAAGCTTTCTTT. This sequence encodes CASSRGVNTEAFF. The chain carries TRBV19 and TRBJ1-1; maybe TRBD1 (5 bases). The CDR3 is made up of 13 amino acids. The germline gives CDR1 LNHDA, CDR2 SQIVND (reference sequence). V was cut by 5 bases and J by 0 bases, with 7 bases left in between.

V and J are TRBV6-5 and TRBJ1-1; 7 nucleotides line up with TRBD1. The CDR3 runs 14 residues. J was trimmed by 6 bases and V by 0 bases; bases with no gene match: 4. Germline CDR1 MNHEY, CDR2 SVGAGI. CDR3 coding DNA: TGTGCCAGCAGTTACTCGAGGGACAGTTCTGAAGCTTTCTTT. This translates into CASSYSRDSSEAFF.

As DNA, the CDR3 is TGCAGTGTTTGGGCTGGCGAGCAGTACGTC. As protein: CSVWAGEQYV. The V gene is TRBV20-1, the J gene TRBJ2-7; D call uncertain. Trimming took 7 bases from V and 6 from J, leaving 10 bases between them. The CDR3 loop spans 10 amino acids. Germline lookup yields CDR1 DFQATT and CDR2 SNEGSKA (reference sequence).

The chain is built from TRBV4-3 and TRBJ2-7, with D possibly matching TRBD1 (5 bases). With 1 base removed from V and 6 bases from J, the gap between germline ends came to 16 bases. In germline, CDR1 is LGHNA, CDR2 YSLEER. This CDR3 spans 15 amino acids. The CDR3 spells CASSQVPVGDREQYF. In DNA form, the CDR3 reads TGCGCCAGCAGCCAAGTCCCCGTAGGGGATCGCGAGCAGTACTTC.

This chain uses TRBV5-1 with TRBJ2-2; D not certain. CDR1 and CDR2 (germline): SGHRS, YFSETQ. V was cut by 1 base and J by 3 bases, with 13 bases left in between. The CDR3 is 16 residues long. Here the CDR3 reads CASSLNFLGDTGELFF. In DNA form, the CDR3 reads TGCGCCAGCAGCTTGAATTTTCTAGGCGACACCGGGGAGCTGTTTTTT.

The chain couples TRBV5-1 to TRBJ1-1, with 7 bases that match TRBD1. V was clipped by 1 base and J by 0 bases; unmatched bases: 9. The CDR3 length is 17 residues. In germline, CDR1 is SGHRS, CDR2 YFSETQ. CDR3: CASSLYQGVGVNTEAFF. CDR3 in DNA: TGCGCCAGCAGCTTGTATCAGGGGGTAGGAGTGAACACTGAAGCTTTCTTT.

The chain employs TRBV6-9 and TRBJ2-7, with 8 bases that match TRBD1. Germline-derived CDR1 and CDR2 are MNHGY and SVAAGI. The trim removed 5 bases at V and 4 bases at J, leaving 10 bases unmatched. The CDR3 runs 15 residues. The CDR3, as DNA: TGTGCCAGCAGTAAAACGGGACAGGACTTTTACGAGCAGTACTTC. This encodes CASSKTGQDFYEQYF.

This chain joins TRBV7-6 and TRBJ2-1, with TRBD2 as a possible D gene (5 bases). Germline-derived CDR1 and CDR2 are SGHVS and FNYEAQ. Trimming removed 4 bases at V and 0 bases at J, with 13 bases between. The CDR3 extends over 16 amino acids. The CDR3 region has the DNA TGTGCCAGCAGCTCTACCCCGGGAACCTCCTACAATGAGCAGTTCTTC. It specifies CASSSTPGTSYNEQFF.